This TCR beta chain was sequenced for a study of blood T cells in healthy people across ages. V shed 4 bases, J shed 5 bases, and the junction held 5 bases outside the gene matches. Germline loops: CDR1 SQVTM, CDR2 ANQGSEA. The length of the CDR3 is 13 residues. A second PCR, run for roughly 7 to 11 cycles, used a sample-barcoded 5' primer plus a J-beta primer mix. TCRdb reanalysed the 5' RACE reads using MiXCR and keeps one entry per CDR3 protein. The repertoire holds approximately 2,000,000 distinct CDR3 sequences, with about two fifths as singletons. Sequencing input: blood. This chain connects TRBV29-1 to TRBJ2-5; 9 bases align to TRBD2. The clonotype was recovered from a human donor in good health. The CDR3 nucleotides read TGCAGCGTTGCGGGCGGGGGGGCTGAGACCCAGTACTTC. Translating it yields CSVAGGGAETQYF.